Listed below are T cell receptor beta chains from one sample, sequenced in a study of CD8 T cells in ankylosing spondylitis. Via MiXCR, TCRdb re-called the 5' RACE reads, giving one row per CDR3 protein. The sample lists 150,000 to 200,000 distinct CDR3 sequences; around a third were seen once. The specimen was synovial fluid, either unsorted or a sorted T cell fraction (not recorded which). All receptors derive from a male donor with ankylosing spondylitis. Both conserved end residues are part of each CDR3. Each record gives: CDR3 DNA, CDR3 protein, D gene, J gene, V gene, clone size. D genes are given only for firm matches. Rows give clone size only sometimes, using once, few, many, or a class for an expanded clone.

DNA: TGCAGCGCCCTCTCTTTGGCGGGACAGCAAGAGACCCAGTACTTC
CDR3: CSALSLAGQQETQYF
D: .
J: TRBJ2-5
V: TRBV29-1
size: few

DNA: TGCGCCAGCAGCTTGAGCGGGAGCGTATACAATGAGCAGTTCTTC
CDR3: CASSLSGSVYNEQFF
D: TRBD2
J: TRBJ2-1
V: TRBV5-1
size: few

DNA: TGCAGTGCAACCGTCCCCTTGAACACTGAAGCTTTCTTT
CDR3: CSATVPLNTEAFF
D: .
J: TRBJ1-1
V: TRBV20-1
size: few

DNA: TGTGCCAGCAGCCCTAGCGGGGTGAACACCGGGGAGCTGTTTTTT
CDR3: CASSPSGVNTGELFF
D: TRBD2
J: TRBJ2-2
V: TRBV12-3/TRBV12-4
size: .

DNA: TGTGCCAGCAGTGACGGTCCTCCACTCTCCTACGAGCAGTACTTC
CDR3: CASSDGPPLSYEQYF
D: .
J: TRBJ2-7
V: TRBV2
size: .

DNA: TGCGCCAGCAGCTTGGGGGTGGCAACCCATGAGCAGTTCTTC
CDR3: CASSLGVATHEQFF
D: .
J: TRBJ2-1
V: TRBV5-1
size: few

DNA: TGCAGTGCTGGGGGGACTACCCAAGAGACCCAGTACTTC
CDR3: CSAGGTTQETQYF
D: TRBD2
J: TRBJ2-5
V: TRBV20-1
size: few

DNA: TGCAGCGCCGCGGGGGCTAACACAGATACGCAGTATTTT
CDR3: CSAAGANTDTQYF
D: .
J: TRBJ2-3
V: TRBV29-1
size: few

DNA: TGCAGTGCTAGGTCAGCGGCACCACCCTACGAGCAGTACTTC
CDR3: CSARSAAPPYEQYF
D: .
J: TRBJ2-7
V: TRBV20-1
size: few

DNA: TGTGCCAGCAGCCAAGCGTTAGCTTCTGATACGCAGTATTTT
CDR3: CASSQALASDTQYF
D: .
J: TRBJ2-3
V: TRBV4-2
size: .

DNA: TGTGCCAGCACAAGACAGACGAACACTGAAGCTTTCTTT
CDR3: CASTRQTNTEAFF
D: .
J: TRBJ1-1
V: TRBV7-8
size: few

DNA: TGCGCCAGCAGCTTGGATTTAACAGGGGTTACTGAAGCTTTCTTT
CDR3: CASSLDLTGVTEAFF
D: TRBD1
J: TRBJ1-1
V: TRBV5-1
size: .

DNA: TGTGCCAGCAGTTTAGGGGTCCTAGCCAAAAACATTCAGTACTTC
CDR3: CASSLGVLAKNIQYF
D: .
J: TRBJ2-4
V: TRBV28
size: .

DNA: TGTGCCAGCTCCAGGGGGGGGGCTGCAGAGCCCCAGCATTTT
CDR3: CASSRGGAAEPQHF
D: TRBD1
J: TRBJ1-5
V: TRBV6-1
size: .

DNA: TGTGCCAGCAGCGTAGACTACTGGATGGAAGAGCAGTACTTC
CDR3: CASSVDYWMEEQYF
D: .
J: TRBJ2-7
V: TRBV9
size: .

DNA: TGTGCCAGCAGCTTATGGTGGGATCAGCCCCAGCATTTT
CDR3: CASSLWWDQPQHF
D: .
J: TRBJ1-5
V: TRBV7-8
size: .

DNA: TGTGCCAGCAGCCAGAGGGTGGTCACTGAAGCTTTCTTT
CDR3: CASSQRVVTEAFF
D: .
J: TRBJ1-1
V: TRBV3-1
size: many

DNA: TGTGCCAGCACCTCGGGCAGGGGGAACACCGGGGAGCTGTTTTTT
CDR3: CASTSGRGNTGELFF
D: .
J: TRBJ2-2
V: TRBV12-3/TRBV12-4
size: many

DNA: TGCGCCAGCAGCTTGGACATAGGGTTAGATACGCAGTATTTT
CDR3: CASSLDIGLDTQYF
D: .
J: TRBJ2-3
V: TRBV5-1
size: .

DNA: TGCAGTGCTAGAGTTGGGAGTGCAGGGCAGTTCTTC
CDR3: CSARVGSAGQFF
D: .
J: TRBJ2-1
V: TRBV20-1
size: few

DNA: TGCAGTGCCTCTAGACTTGAAGCTTTCTTT
CDR3: CSASRLEAFF
D: .
J: TRBJ1-1
V: TRBV20-1
size: few

DNA: TGCGCCAGCAGCCTTGACCGGGCCAGTACCAATGAGCAGTTCTTC
CDR3: CASSLDRASTNEQFF
D: .
J: TRBJ2-1
V: TRBV5-1
size: many

DNA: TGTGCCAGCAGCACTCAGGGGGCTGGCTACGAGCAGTACTTC
CDR3: CASSTQGAGYEQYF
D: TRBD1
J: TRBJ2-7
V: TRBV2
size: .

DNA: TGTGCCATCAGCGGGAACAATCAGCCCCAGCATTTT
CDR3: CAISGNNQPQHF
D: .
J: TRBJ1-5
V: TRBV10-3
size: many

DNA: TGTGCCAGCTCACCCAGGGGAGTTGGCCAAGAGACCCAGTACTTC
CDR3: CASSPRGVGQETQYF
D: .
J: TRBJ2-5
V: TRBV18
size: .